This entry lists 27 T cell receptor beta chains sequenced from one sample in a study of metastatic and nonmetastatic thyroid tumors. TCRdb ran MiXCR on the PCR reads. Of about 93,000 clones in the sample, around 7.8% were seen once. Prior to thyroid surgery, none of the patients had received any treatment. The sample taken for sequencing was blood. The receptors come from a female donor with papillary thyroid cancer or a benign thyroid nodule (not recorded which). Some clones in this sample may be carry-over from other donors' samples.

The table lists this clone with many counts. The chain joins TRBV19 to TRBJ2-3; weak D call: TRBD1 (5 bases). Germline CDR1 reads LNHDA; CDR2 reads SQIVND (reference sequence). Trimming took off 5 bases at V and 4 bases at J, with 19 bases between the two ends. The CDR3 runs to 16 residues. The CDR3: CASSVAAGIDPDTQYF. The DNA of the CDR3 is TGTGCCAGTAGTGTTGCGGCAGGGATTGATCCAGATACGCAGTATTTT.

This clone occurred many times. This specimen includes other DNA sequences encoding the same CDR3. The J gene is TRBJ1-1, the V gene TRBV7-9; the D gene is possibly TRBD1 (6 bases). The CDR3 is 11 residues long. V dropped 4 bases and J dropped 11 bases, with 11 bases sitting between them. From germline, CDR1 is SEHNR and CDR2 FQNEAQ (reference sequence). DNA of the CDR3: TGTGCCAGCAGCTCAAACAGGGATGCTTTCTTT. Its translation is CASSSNRDAFF.

This clone has ten or more counts. The CDR3 loop reads CASSLIQGDGSAFF. The CDR3 coding sequence is TGTGCCAGCTCACTCATTCAGGGGGACGGCTCCGCTTTCTTT. The chain links TRBV18 to TRBJ1-1, with 7 bases lining up with TRBD1. Trimming removed 4 bases from V and 11 bases from J; junction bases left unmatched: 13. Looked up from germline, CDR1 is KGHSH and CDR2 is LQKENI. The CDR3 length is 14 residues.

This clone was seen many times. V gene TRBV12-3 or TRBV12-4 combines with J gene TRBJ1-5; 9 nucleotides line up with TRBD1. Losses at the gene ends were 8 bases for V and 6 bases for J; bases not matched to a gene: 17. This CDR3 has 17 amino acids. CDR3 region: CASGKGTGRIGSQPQHF. CDR3 DNA: TGTGCCAGCGGTAAAGGGACAGGGAGGATAGGGAGTCAGCCCCAGCATTTT.

This clone appeared many times. The chain uses TRBV7-2 and TRBJ1-4; no firm D call. The CDR3 is 16 residues long. Per the germline V gene, CDR1 is SGHTA and CDR2 is FQGNSA. Trimming took 6 bases from V and 0 from J, leaving 14 bases between them. The DNA for the CDR3 is TGTGCCAGCAGGTCATCAGTTACTACAACTAATGAAAAACTGTTTTTT. Protein: CASRSSVTTTNEKLFF. Full variable domain (missing parts from reference TRBV7-2 and TRBJ1-4): GAGVSQSPSNKVTEKGKDVELRCDPISGHTALYWYRQSLGQGLEFLIYFQGNSAPDKSGLPSDRFSAERTGGSVSTLTIQRTQQEDSAVYLCASRSSVTTTNEKLFFGSGTQLSVL.

The table lists this clone with many counts. V is TRBV9 and J is TRBJ2-2; D is perhaps TRBD1 (5 bases). Between the trimmed V and J ends, which lost 3 bases and 6 bases, there was a span of 12 bases. Germline CDR1 SGDLS, CDR2 YYNGEE. The CDR3 is made up of 14 amino acids. The CDR3 DNA is TGTGCCAGCAGCGCCTTCCAGGGCCCCGGGGAGCTGTTTTTT. Protein: CASSAFQGPGELFF.

V is TRBV11-2 and J is TRBJ1-3; weak D call: TRBD1 (5 bases). The CDR3 consists of 15 residues. Trimming left V 5 bases short and J 0 bases short, with 11 bases between. From germline, CDR1 is SGHAT and CDR2 FQNNGV. CDR3 protein: CASSPQGSSGNTIYF. CDR3 nucleotides: TGTGCCAGCAGCCCCCAGGGATCCTCTGGAAACACCATATATTTT.

This clone was observed many times. The chain combines TRBV19 with TRBJ1-2, with 9 bases aligning to TRBD1. The CDR3 spans 14 residues. Germline V lookup: CDR1 LNHDA, CDR2 SQIVND (reference sequence). Trimming at V came to 3 bases and at J to 7 bases, leaving 6 bases not matched to a gene. The chain's CDR3 is CASSINRGLSGYTF. The CDR3 DNA follows: TGTGCCAGTAGTATCAACAGGGGGCTAAGTGGCTACACCTTC.

This clone has a count of ten or more. The chain links TRBV27 to TRBJ1-6; D gene ambiguous. The V end was cut by 3 bases, the J end by 4 bases, with 10 bases between. Germline loops: CDR1 MNHEY, CDR2 SMNVEV (reference sequence). The CDR3 loop spans 15 amino acids. The CDR3 reads CASSFERRYNSPLHF. The CDR3 DNA reads TGTGCCAGCAGTTTCGAAAGGAGGTATAATTCACCCCTCCACTTT.

The table lists this clone with many counts. V and J are TRBV19 and TRBJ2-5; TRBD2 matches at 12 bases. After removal of 3 bases from V and 1 base from J, the junction contained 3 bases not matched to a gene. The germline gives CDR1 LNHDA, CDR2 SQIVND (reference sequence). This CDR3 is 16 amino acids long. The CDR3 bases are TGTGCCAGTAGTATCACTAGCGGGGGGTTCCAAGAGACCCAGTACTTC. Amino acid sequence: CASSITSGGFQETQYF.

Many counts were recorded for this clone. This CDR3 is CASSVGGAVGSPLHF. As DNA, the CDR3 is TGCGCCAGCAGCGTGGGGGGGGCGGTCGGGTCACCCCTCCACTTT. V usage is TRBV4-1 and J usage is TRBJ1-6; a possible D gene is TRBD1 (6 bases). Germline loops: CDR1 MGHRA, CDR2 YSYEKL. V was clipped by 5 bases and J by 10 bases, with 18 bases between them. The CDR3 sequence is 15 residues long.

In this sample, this clone turned up many times. This chain connects TRBV9 to TRBJ2-1; 13 nucleotides agree with TRBD2. Germline loops: CDR1 SGDLS, CDR2 YYNGEE. V trimming: 4 bases; J trimming: 7 bases; junction bases outside the gene matches: 8. This CDR3 is 16 amino acids long. The CDR3, as DNA: TGTGCCAGCAGCTTAAGACTAGCGGGGGGATGGAATGAGCAGTTCTTC. The encoded protein is CASSLRLAGGWNEQFF.

V is TRBV5-4 and J is TRBJ2-1, with TRBD2 as a possible D gene (7 bases). With 1 base removed from V and 4 bases from J, the gap between germline ends came to 12 bases. In germline, CDR1 is SGHNT, CDR2 YYREEE (reference sequence). This CDR3 comprises 15 residues. In DNA form, the CDR3 reads TGTGCCAGCAGCTTGTACGGGGGGCAGTACAATGAGCAGTTCTTC. Translation gives CASSLYGGQYNEQFF.

This clone was picked up a small number of times. V and J are TRBV5-1 and TRBJ1-1; 8 nucleotides align to TRBD1. The trim removed 1 base at V and 0 bases at J, leaving 5 bases unmatched. The length of the CDR3 is 16 residues. CDR1 is SGHRS and CDR2 is YFSETQ in the germline V gene. This chain's CDR3 is CASSLSTGGLNTEAFF. CDR3 in DNA: TGCGCCAGCAGCTTGAGTACAGGGGGGCTGAACACTGAAGCTTTCTTT. Together with reference TRBV5-1 and TRBJ1-1, the CDR3 gives the full variable domain: KAGVTQTPRYLIKTRGQQVTLSCSPISGHRSVSWYQQTPGQGLQFLFEYFSETQRNKGNFPGRFSGRQFSNSRSEMNVSTLELGDSALYLCASSLSTGGLNTEAFFGQGTRLTVV.

This clone came up many times. The chain recombines TRBV6-1 with TRBJ1-1; D might be TRBD1 (6 bases). The CDR3 length is 14 residues. V was clipped by 3 bases and J by 1 base, with 9 bases between them. From germline, CDR1 is MNHNS and CDR2 SASEGT. The CDR3 loop reads CASSEGQENTEAFF. CDR3 nucleotides: TGTGCCAGCAGTGAGGGACAAGAGAACACTGAAGCTTTCTTT.

This clone was seen at least ten times. At one end the junction does not follow the germline gene, possibly because of a read error. This chain connects TRBV19 to TRBJ2-5; tentatively, D is TRBD2 (5 bases). Looked up from germline, CDR1 is LNHDA and CDR2 is SQIVND (reference sequence). The CDR3 sequence is 11 residues long. CDR3 bases: TGTGCCAGTAGTATAGGAGGGTGGATGGACTTC. This encodes CASSIGGWMDF.

There are many counts of this clone. The rearrangement links TRBV27 to TRBJ2-6; 7 bases agree with TRBD2. V was pared by 2 bases and J by 0 bases, with 7 bases of the junction left unmatched. The CDR3 has 18 residues. The germline V gene encodes CDR1 MNHEY and CDR2 SMNVEV (reference sequence). This CDR3 is CASSLVSSGSSGANVLTF. CDR3 sequence (DNA): TGTGCCAGCAGTTTAGTTTCTAGCGGCAGCTCTGGGGCCAACGTCCTGACTTTC. The full variable domain, in which reference TRBV27 and TRBJ2-6 provide the parts outside the CDR3, is EAQVTQNPRYLITVTGKKLTVTCSQNMNHEYMSWYRQDPGLGLRQIYYSMNVEVTDKGDVPEGYKVSRKEKRNFPLILESPSPNQTSLYFCASSLVSSGSSGANVLTFGAGSRLTVL.

The table lists this clone with many counts. The V call is TRBV12-3 or TRBV12-4, the J call TRBJ1-5; TRBD1 agrees at 8 bases. V shed 6 bases and J 2 bases; nucleotides not matched to a gene: 9. CDR3 length: 16 residues. The CDR3 region is CASSPRTGSGNQPQHF. CDR3 in DNA: TGTGCCAGCAGCCCAAGGACAGGGTCGGGCAATCAGCCCCAGCATTTT.

This clone has a count of ten or more. This chain joins TRBV12-5 and TRBJ1-5, with 11 nucleotides matching TRBD1. V lost 6 bases and J lost 6; bases outside the gene matches: 7. This CDR3 contains 15 residues. From germline, CDR1 is LGHNT and CDR2 FRNRAP. The CDR3 DNA reads TGTGCTAGTGGCCCCGGACAGGGGGCTGGTCAGCCCCAGCATTTT. It codes for CASGPGQGAGQPQHF.

The V and J genes are TRBV3-1 and TRBJ2-1; possible D gene TRBD2, 6 bases. Between the trimmed V and J ends, which lost 2 bases and 6 bases, there was a span of 17 bases. There are 16 residues in the CDR3. Germline V lookup: CDR1 LGHDT, CDR2 YNNKEL (reference sequence). The CDR3 region has the DNA TGTGCCAGCAGCCAAACACAAGGCTGGGGGGTCAATGAGCAGTTCTTC. It specifies CASSQTQGWGVNEQFF.

This clone was detected ten times or more. The genes are TRBV7-9 and TRBJ1-2, with D tentatively TRBD1 (5 bases). V was shortened by 1 base and J by 6 bases, with 9 bases between the two germline ends. From germline, CDR1 is SEHNR and CDR2 FQNEAQ (reference sequence). The CDR3 totals 13 residues. The CDR3 bases are TGTGCCAGCAGCTTAGGAGGGGACGATGGCTACACCTTC. Translation gives CASSLGGDDGYTF.

About this clone itself: Mismatch with germline at one junction end may stem from a read error. The chain uses TRBV24-1 and TRBJ2-7; D uncertain. This CDR3 region has 14 residues. CDR1 is KGHDR, CDR2 SFDVKD, per germline. Here the CDR3 reads CATSYLGDLAEQYF. In nucleotides, the CDR3 is TGTGCCACCAGTTATTTGGGCGACTTAGCCGAGCAGTACTTC.

In its sample, this clone was seen many times. This sequence joins TRBV6-2 or TRBV6-3 and TRBJ2-5; perhaps D is TRBD1 or TRBD2 (5 bases each). The CDR3 runs 14 residues. Germline V lookup: CDR1 MNHEY, CDR2 SVGEGT. V was shortened by 6 bases and J by 5 bases, with 16 bases between the two germline ends. CDR3 DNA: TGTGCCAGCAGAGAACAGGAGGTTGCGGAGACCCAGTACTTC. This encodes CASREQEVAETQYF.

This clone was found many times. V usage is TRBV2 and J usage is TRBJ1-6, with 9 bases identical to TRBD1. The germline V gene has CDR1 SNHLY and CDR2 FYNNEI. J was trimmed by 7 bases and V by 6 bases; bases with no gene match: 7. The CDR3 totals 15 residues. The CDR3 DNA reads as TGTGCCAGCAGATTACAGGGGGCGGACAATTCACCCCTCCACTTT. It translates to CASRLQGADNSPLHF.

A note on this clone: This may arise from a read error, as a much more abundant clone is one base away. The chain is built from TRBV3-1 and TRBJ2-5; D unresolved. The CDR3 is 14 amino acids. Germline assignment: CDR1 LGHDT and CDR2 YNNKEL (reference sequence). Trimming took 1 base from V and 4 from J, leaving 10 bases between them. CDR3 coding DNA: TGTGCCAGCAGCCAAGGTTTTTTCCTAGAGACCCAGTACTTC. This sequence encodes CASSQGFFLETQYF.

In its sample, this clone was seen many times. The chain employs TRBV7-9 and TRBJ1-6; possible D gene TRBD1, 5 bases. The CDR3 is made up of 14 amino acids. The germline CDR1 and CDR2 sequences are SEHNR and FQNEAQ (reference sequence). Trimming stripped 5 bases from V and 4 bases from J, with 9 bases between. CDR3 residues: CASSQGPYNSPLHF. The CDR3 DNA is TGTGCCAGCAGCCAGGGACCATATAATTCACCCCTCCACTTT.

This clone appeared many times. Here the CDR3 reads CASRTGLIETQYF. CDR3 coding DNA: TGTGCCAGCAGAACTGGACTAATTGAGACCCAGTACTTC. The gene calls are TRBV7-8 and TRBJ2-5; D might be TRBD2 (6 bases). CDR1 is SGHVS and CDR2 is FQNEAQ in the germline V gene. V gave up 6 bases and J gave up 5 bases, with 13 bases separating them. The CDR3 totals 13 residues.